The 21 T cell receptor beta chains below all came from one sample that was sequenced in a study of cytomegalovirus exposure and HLA in healthy donors. Primers: 60 Vbeta forward and 13 Jbeta reverse. TCRdb's copy holds only in-frame clones and misses some; the assay was immunoSEQ multiplex PCR. The table has 150,000 to 200,000 clones, approximately 80% seen once; the top ten hold approximately 0.8%. The sample comprised PBMCs. These receptors came from a young woman in good health and CMV-seronegative.

The rearrangement joins TRBV5-1 to TRBJ2-7; 11 bases fit TRBD2. This CDR3 has 18 residues. Germline CDR1 is SGHRS and CDR2 is YFSETQ. The ends lost 1 base at V and 1 base at J; junction bases unmatched: 10. CDR3 region: CASSLSSSGRASSYEQYF. CDR3 bases: TGCGCCAGCAGCTTGTCGAGTAGCGGGAGGGCCTCTTCCTACGAGCAGTACTTC.

The V call is TRBV19, the J call TRBJ1-5; 7 bases fit TRBD1. Germline CDR1 is LNHDA and CDR2 is SQIVND (reference sequence). The CDR3 is made up of 15 amino acids. J gave up 2 bases and V 6 bases, and 7 bases lay outside the gene matches. The CDR3 DNA reads as TGTGCCAGTAGGAGACTTGGGACAGGCAATCAGCCCCAGCATTTT. Residues: CASRRLGTGNQPQHF.

The sample holds a few counts of this clone. This chain joins TRBV6-5 and TRBJ1-2; TRBD1 matches at 9 bases. The CDR3 covers 15 residues. V dropped 0 bases and J dropped 6; count of bases not matched to a gene: 5. Germline V lookup: CDR1 MNHEY, CDR2 SVGAGI. The CDR3 region has the DNA TGTGCCAGCAGTTACTCTCCCGGGACAGGGAATGGCTACACCTTC. Translating gives CASSYSPGTGNGYTF.

The chain combines TRBV4-2 with TRBJ2-6; 7 bases fit TRBD2. Germline V gene data show CDR1 as LGHNA and CDR2 as YNFKEQ. The V gene end was trimmed by 1 base and the J gene end by 2 bases; junction bases not matched to a gene: 2. The CDR3 extends over 16 amino acids. CDR3: CASSQVGGTGANVLTF. The CDR3 nucleotides are TGTGCCAGCAGCCAAGTCGGGGGGACTGGGGCCAACGTCCTGACTTTC.

In this sample, this clone turned up a few times. This rearrangement joins TRBV14 to TRBJ1-1; tentatively, D is TRBD1 (5 bases). The V gene's germline CDR1 is SGHDN and CDR2 FVKESK. This CDR3 contains 14 residues. The V and J ends lost 4 bases and 4 bases respectively, with 13 bases between them. CDR3 in amino acids: CASSLTSGGTEAFF. The CDR3 bases are TGTGCCAGCAGCCTCACTAGCGGGGGCACTGAAGCTTTCTTT.

In DNA, the CDR3 is TGTGCCAGCAGCTCTCTAAACTCCTACGAGCAGTACTTC. This gives the protein CASSSLNSYEQYF. The chain carries TRBV7-9 and TRBJ2-7; D uncertain. The CDR3 has 13 amino acids. V lost 4 bases to trimming and J lost 0 bases, with 7 bases between them. Per germline, CDR1 SEHNR and CDR2 FQNEAQ (reference sequence).

The chain combines TRBV5-4 with TRBJ2-3; D possibly corresponds to TRBD2 (5 bases). The CDR3 extends over 14 amino acids. The germline V gene has CDR1 SGHNT and CDR2 YYREEE (reference sequence). Between the trimmed V and J ends, which lost 2 bases and 1 base, there was a span of 8 bases. Here the CDR3 DNA reads TGTGCCAGCAGCTTACGGCGGGGCACAGATACGCAGTATTTT. Amino acid sequence: CASSLRRGTDTQYF. The variable domain in full, completed from reference TRBV5-4 and TRBJ2-3, reads ETGVTQSPTHLIKTRGQQVTLRCSSQSGHNTVSWYQQALGQGPQFIFQYYREEENGRGNFPPRFSGLQFPNYSSELNVNALELDDSALYLCASSLRRGTDTQYFGPGTRLTVL.

This chain joins TRBV11-2 and TRBJ2-1; 10 bases are shared with TRBD2. Germline CDR1 and CDR2: SGHAT and FQNNGV. There are 14 residues in the CDR3. The V segment lost 6 bases and the J segment 9 bases; nucleotides outside the gene matches: 8. This CDR3 is CASSSLAGGFEQFF. CDR3 DNA sequence: TGTGCCAGCAGTTCTTTAGCGGGAGGTTTTGAGCAGTTCTTC.

The rearrangement joins TRBV4-1 to TRBJ1-1; a possible D gene is TRBD1 (5 bases). CDR3 size: 16 residues. In germline, CDR1 is MGHRA, CDR2 YSYEKL. Trimming took off 1 base at V and 3 bases at J, with 15 bases between the two ends. The CDR3 loop reads CASSQVRVGPDTEAFF. The CDR3 DNA reads TGCGCCAGCAGCCAAGTCAGGGTGGGTCCGGACACTGAAGCTTTCTTT.

The chain has TRBV28 and TRBJ2-7; TRBD2 aligns across 14 bases. V lost 7 bases to trimming and J lost 5 bases; unmatched junction nucleotides: 13. The length of the CDR3 is 17 residues. Per germline, CDR1 MDHEN and CDR2 SYDVKM. The CDR3 bases are TGTGCCAGCACTAGTCCTGCTGCGGGACTAGCGGGAGACGAGCAGTACTTC. Encoded protein: CASTSPAAGLAGDEQYF. Using reference TRBV28 and TRBJ2-7 for the parts outside the CDR3, the full variable domain is DVKVTQSSRYLVKRTGEKVFLECVQDMDHENMFWYRQDPGLGLRLIYFSYDVKMKEKGDIPEGYSVSREKKERFSLILESASTNQTSMYLCASTSPAAGLAGDEQYFGPGTRLTVT.

The chain joins TRBV15 to TRBJ2-3; TRBD2 matches 8 bases. Germline-derived CDR1 and CDR2 are LNHNV and YYDKDF (reference sequence). V lost 1 base, J lost 0 bases, and 6 bases stayed unmatched. The CDR3 length is 17 residues. CDR3 amino acids: CATSRGTSGISTDTQYF. The CDR3 DNA follows: TGTGCCACCAGCAGAGGTACTAGCGGAATTAGCACAGATACGCAGTATTTT.

The chain couples TRBV27 to TRBJ1-5, with TRBD1 identical over 7 bases. J gave up 4 bases and V 5 bases, and 14 bases lay outside the gene matches. The germline V gene has CDR1 MNHEY and CDR2 SMNVEV (reference sequence). The CDR3 runs 17 residues. DNA of the CDR3: TGTGCCAGCAGTCCGGATCCGGGACAGAAACCTAATCAGCCCCAGCATTTT. Its translation: CASSPDPGQKPNQPQHF.

V usage is TRBV4-1 and J usage is TRBJ2-5; tentative D call: TRBD2 (5 bases). Germline V gene data show CDR1 as MGHRA and CDR2 as YSYEKL. V shed 2 bases and J shed 7 bases, with 14 bases lying between them. The CDR3 has 14 amino acids. Written as DNA, the CDR3 is TGCGCCAGCAGCCAATCCGGGGAAGGAGGGACCCAGTACTTC. Protein product: CASSQSGEGGTQYF.

The V and J genes are TRBV19 and TRBJ2-7; D is possibly TRBD2 (5 bases). The V gene lost 2 bases and the J gene lost 2 bases, with 16 bases spanning the gap. The germline V gene encodes CDR1 LNHDA and CDR2 SQIVND (reference sequence). This CDR3 spans 16 amino acids. CDR3 loop: CASSISSVSGPYEQYF. As DNA, the CDR3 is TGTGCCAGTAGTATAAGTAGCGTGAGCGGACCCTACGAGCAGTACTTC.

This clone came up once. This chain uses TRBV27 with TRBJ2-7; D not resolved. This CDR3 is built from 9 residues. The germline V gene has CDR1 MNHEY and CDR2 SMNVEV (reference sequence). Trimming pared 11 bases from V and 3 bases from J, leaving 5 bases between. CDR3 protein: CAAGYEQYF. CDR3 bases: TGTGCCGCCGGCTACGAGCAGTACTTC.

This clone appeared a few times. This sequence joins TRBV5-1 and TRBJ2-5; 12 nucleotides line up with TRBD2. The J call may be wrong; the DNA end is better matched by TRBJ2-7. CDR1 is SGHRS and CDR2 is YFSETQ in the germline V gene. CDR3 length equals 19 residues. CDR3 nucleotide sequence: TGCGCCAGCAGCTTGGCCATGACTAGCGGGAGTCGCGTGAGCTACGAGCAGTACTTC. Amino acid sequence: CASSLAMTSGSRVSYEQYF.

The V gene is TRBV28, the J gene TRBJ1-5, with D maybe TRBD1 (6 bases). The CDR3 covers 16 residues. CDR1 and CDR2 from the germline V gene are MDHEN and SYDVKM. V was pared by 3 bases and J by 0 bases, with 12 bases between. As DNA, the CDR3 is TGTGCCAGCAGTTTGGGGGGGGCACTTAGCAATCAGCCCCAGCATTTT. It codes for CASSLGGALSNQPQHF.

The chain employs TRBV7-6 and TRBJ2-1; D is unclear. V dropped 1 base and J dropped 3 bases, with 13 bases sitting between them. This CDR3 comprises 16 residues. The germline gives CDR1 SGHVS, CDR2 FNYEAQ. This CDR3 is CASSLELALNYNEQFF. The CDR3 bases are TGTGCCAGCAGCTTAGAATTGGCCCTTAACTACAATGAGCAGTTCTTC.

V usage is TRBV11-3 and J usage is TRBJ2-5, with 10 bases that match TRBD2. The V and J ends lost 5 bases and 3 bases, in that order; junction bases with no gene match: 3. Germline V gene sequence: CDR1 SGHNT, CDR2 YENEEA. The CDR3 consists of 14 residues. DNA of the CDR3: TGTGCCAGCAGCCTCGGACTAGCGGAAGAGACCCAGTACTTC. This encodes CASSLGLAEETQYF.

This chain links TRBV19 with TRBJ2-7; TRBD1 agrees at 7 bases. From germline, CDR1 is LNHDA and CDR2 SQIVND (reference sequence). The CDR3 loop spans 17 amino acids. V lost 4 bases, J lost 2 bases, and 14 bases stayed unmatched. The CDR3 nucleotides are TGTGCCAGTAGTAAGTTTTTTCGACCAGACAGGGCCTACGAGCAGTACTTC. Amino acid sequence: CASSKFFRPDRAYEQYF.

The V gene is TRBV7-9, the J gene TRBJ1-4, with 8 bases that match TRBD1. From germline, CDR1 is SEHNR and CDR2 FQNEAQ (reference sequence). CDR3 length equals 14 residues. J gave up 7 bases and V 5 bases, and 6 bases lay outside the gene matches. The CDR3 DNA follows: TGTGCCAGCAGCCATTACGACAGGGGTGAAAAACTGTTTTTT. This translates into CASSHYDRGEKLFF.